This T cell receptor (beta chain) was profiled in a study of T cell responses to AZD1222 COVID-19 vaccine. General study results and limits: With two AZD1222 doses given, Spike-specific TCR breadth and depth both rose. At 160-218 and 743-854, vaccine-associated CD4 TCRs were dominant, and they spanned spike.

Assay used: immunoSEQ multiplex PCR; TCRdb lists only in-frame clones, some missing. There are about 120,000 clones in the sample; approximately 83% occur only once, and roughly 4% lies in the top ten. In the case of this clone: Its target is not known.

There are 13 residues in the CDR3. Trimming took 1 base from V and 1 from J, leaving 6 bases between them. Germline loops: CDR1 SGHRS, CDR2 YFSETQ. This rearrangement joins TRBV5-1 to TRBJ2-7; no firm D call. The sample consisted of peripheral blood, taken on day 0 of MenACWY control vaccination. The TCR sequence derives from an adult in good health. DNA of the CDR3: TGCGCCAGCAGCTTGCAGGAATCCTACGAGCAGTACTTC. Its translation: CASSLQESYEQYF. Full variable domain (outside the CDR3, taken from reference TRBV5-1 and TRBJ2-7): KAGVTQTPRYLIKTRGQQVTLSCSPISGHRSVSWYQQTPGQGLQFLFEYFSETQRNKGNFPGRFSGRQFSNSRSEMNVSTLELGDSALYLCASSLQESYEQYFGPGTRLTVT.